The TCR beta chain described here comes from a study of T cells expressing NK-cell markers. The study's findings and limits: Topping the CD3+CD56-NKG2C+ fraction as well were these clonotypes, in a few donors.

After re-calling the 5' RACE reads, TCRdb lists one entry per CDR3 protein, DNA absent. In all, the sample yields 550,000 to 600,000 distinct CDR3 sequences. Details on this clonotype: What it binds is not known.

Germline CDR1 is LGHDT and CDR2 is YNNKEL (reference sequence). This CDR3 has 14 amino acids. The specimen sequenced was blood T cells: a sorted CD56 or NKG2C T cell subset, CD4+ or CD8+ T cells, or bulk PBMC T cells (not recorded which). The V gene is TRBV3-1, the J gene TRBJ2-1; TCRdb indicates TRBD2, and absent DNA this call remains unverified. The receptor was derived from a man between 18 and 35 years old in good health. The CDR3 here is CASSQSGLLHEQFF.